These T cell receptor beta chains were read from a single sample in a study of T cells after yellow fever vaccination. From the 5' RACE reads, TCRdb called clonotypes with MiXCR, one entry per CDR3 protein. Among a few hundred thousand distinct CDR3 sequences, 3% to 4.5% were seen once, and the ten largest hold 20% to 25%. Sequencing used PBMCs, obtained 5 days after the yellow fever booster vaccination. These receptors originate from a man aged 18 to 29 who received the YFV17D yellow fever vaccine. CDR3s include the opening cysteine and the closing phenylalanine or tryptophan. D genes are given only for firm matches. A clone size is listed for some rows: how often the clone was seen (once, few, many), or a class if it is expanded.

cdr3_length	d_call	v_call	j_call	clone_size	cdr3_aa	cdr3_nt
14	TRBD1	TRBV11-2	TRBJ2-5	many	CASSSPRGYATQYF	TGTGCCAGCAGTTCTCCCAGGGGGTACGCGACCCAGTACTTC
18	.	TRBV4-1	TRBJ1-6	few	CASSQGPTKGDRNSPLHF	TGCGCCAGCAGCCAGGGACCGACGAAGGGGGATCGTAATTCACCCCTCCACTTT
15	.	TRBV5-1	TRBJ2-2	.	CASSLFLANTGELFF	TGCGCCAGCAGCTTGTTCCTAGCTAACACCGGGGAGCTGTTTTTT
13	TRBD1	TRBV3-1	TRBJ2-3	few	CASGQGGADTQYF	TGTGCCAGCGGACAGGGTGGGGCAGATACGCAGTATTTT
14	TRBD1	TRBV7-2	TRBJ2-4	many	CASSLGQGENIQYF	TGTGCCAGCAGCTTAGGTCAGGGGGAAAACATTCAGTACTTC
14	.	TRBV5-1	TRBJ2-1	.	CASSLGYSHNEQFF	TGCGCCAGCAGCTTGGGTTACAGCCACAATGAGCAGTTCTTC
14	.	TRBV29-1	TRBJ2-2	.	CSLGAGRGTGELFF	TGCAGCCTGGGGGCGGGCAGGGGCACCGGGGAGCTGTTTTTT
16	TRBD1	TRBV24-1	TRBJ2-5	.	CATSESGTGTQETQYF	TGTGCCACCAGTGAGTCCGGGACAGGTACACAAGAGACCCAGTACTTC
14	.	TRBV7-2	TRBJ1-5	.	CASSLQGRNQPQHF	TGTGCCAGCAGCTTACAGGGGCGGAATCAGCCCCAGCATTTT
17	TRBD2	TRBV4-2	TRBJ2-2	.	CASSPLTSGGTSGELFF	TGTGCCAGCAGCCCCCTCACTAGCGGGGGAACCTCCGGGGAGCTGTTTTTT
15	TRBD1	TRBV11-2	TRBJ2-2	many	CASSSYRGKAGELFF	TGTGCCAGCAGCTCCTACAGGGGGAAGGCCGGGGAGCTGTTTTTT
15	.	TRBV6-2/TRBV6-3	TRBJ2-5	few	CASSYSKGRKETQYF	TGTGCCAGCAGTTACTCGAAAGGCAGGAAAGAGACCCAGTACTTC
13	TRBD2	TRBV20-1	TRBJ2-1	.	CSARRGGWDEQFF	TGCAGTGCTAGACGGGGGGGCTGGGATGAGCAGTTCTTC
12	.	TRBV11-2	TRBJ1-1	few	CASSREVTEAFF	TGTGCCAGCAGCCGTGAGGTCACTGAAGCTTTCTTT
11	.	TRBV10-3	TRBJ1-3	.	CAVRGGDTIYF	TGTGCCGTCCGGGGGGGAGACACCATATATTTT
14	.	TRBV9	TRBJ2-5	few	CASSVEPPGETQYF	TGTGCCAGCAGCGTAGAACCCCCGGGGGAGACCCAGTACTTC
14	.	TRBV5-1	TRBJ2-3	few	CASSWWTGDDTQYF	TGCGCCAGCAGCTGGTGGACGGGGGACGATACGCAGTATTTT
12	.	TRBV5-4	TRBJ2-1	.	CASTTAGGRQFF	TGTGCCAGCACCACCGCAGGAGGCCGACAGTTCTTC
14	.	TRBV20-1	TRBJ2-1	few	CSASNPDTLNEQFF	TGCAGTGCCAGCAATCCGGACACCCTCAATGAGCAGTTCTTC
15	.	TRBV19	TRBJ2-2	.	CASSIFAAGTGELFF	TGTGCCAGTAGTATTTTCGCAGCGGGCACCGGGGAGCTGTTTTTT
15	.	TRBV7-6	TRBJ2-1	many	CASSLGPESYNEQFF	TGTGCCAGCAGCTTAGGGCCTGAGTCCTACAATGAGCAGTTCTTC
15	TRBD2	TRBV4-3	TRBJ2-3	many	CASSSLAGRKDTQYF	TGCGCCAGCAGCTCGCTAGCGGGGCGGAAAGATACGCAGTATTTT
15	.	TRBV10-1	TRBJ2-7	.	CASSDTSRGGDEQYF	TGCGCCAGCAGTGACACCTCGCGCGGAGGAGACGAGCAGTACTTC
18	.	TRBV9	TRBJ2-6	many	CASSEGPGPATGANVLTF	TGTGCCAGCAGCGAGGGACCGGGACCCGCGACGGGGGCCAACGTCCTGACTTTC
15	TRBD1	TRBV4-1	TRBJ2-7	few	CASSQDWDRDYEQYF	TGCGCCAGCAGCCAAGACTGGGACAGAGACTACGAGCAGTACTTC
13	.	TRBV20-1	TRBJ2-3	many	CSAREPLTDTQYF	TGCAGTGCTAGAGAGCCCCTTACAGATACGCAGTATTTT
14	.	TRBV9	TRBJ2-5	.	CASSVGGPQETQYF	TGTGCCAGCAGCGTAGGAGGTCCCCAAGAGACCCAGTACTTC
16	TRBD2	TRBV20-1	TRBJ2-7	.	CSARRRERGGWNEQYF	TGCAGTGCTAGGAGGAGGGAGCGGGGGGGCTGGAACGAGCAGTACTTC
13	.	TRBV2	TRBJ1-6	.	CASMGSYNSPLHF	TGTGCCAGCATGGGCTCCTATAATTCACCCCTCCACTTT
14	.	TRBV30	TRBJ1-1	.	CAWSALPYPPEAFF	TGTGCCTGGAGTGCCCTCCCCTACCCTCCTGAAGCTTTCTTT
15	.	TRBV3-1	TRBJ2-5	.	CASSHPGGSQETQYF	TGTGCCAGCAGCCATCCTGGTGGCTCCCAAGAGACCCAGTACTTC
16	TRBD1	TRBV10-3	TRBJ2-7	few	CAISESGTGGEYEQYF	TGTGCCATCAGTGAGTCGGGGACAGGGGGCGAATACGAGCAGTACTTC
15	TRBD1	TRBV5-1	TRBJ1-1	few	CASSPNRGQGTEAFF	TGCGCCAGCAGCCCAAACAGGGGGCAAGGGACTGAAGCTTTCTTT
14	.	TRBV11-2	TRBJ2-1	.	CASRIPGPRDEQFF	TGTGCCAGCAGGATTCCGGGCCCCAGGGATGAGCAGTTCTTC
14	.	TRBV12-3/TRBV12-4	TRBJ2-4	few	CASSFGVAGNIQYF	TGTGCCAGCAGTTTCGGAGTGGCGGGGAACATTCAGTACTTC
15	TRBD1	TRBV9	TRBJ2-7	.	CASSNRDRPEYEQYF	TGTGCCAGCAGCAACCGGGACAGGCCTGAGTACGAGCAGTACTTC
13	.	TRBV12-3/TRBV12-4	TRBJ2-7	once	CASSLFVSYEQYF	TGTGCCAGCAGCCTCTTCGTTTCCTACGAGCAGTACTTC
15	TRBD1	TRBV5-4	TRBJ2-1	few	CASSLRQGVYNEQFF	TGTGCCAGCAGCTTAAGGCAGGGGGTCTACAATGAGCAGTTCTTC
14	.	TRBV7-9	TRBJ2-1	few	CASSSHDPKGEQFF	TGTGCCAGCAGCTCTCACGACCCAAAGGGTGAGCAGTTCTTC
16	TRBD1	TRBV6-2/TRBV6-3	TRBJ1-5	.	CASSWDPGGAGQPQHF	TGTGCCAGCAGTTGGGACCCAGGGGGCGCGGGACAGCCCCAGCATTTT